The next 30 T cell receptor beta chains were all read from a single sample in a study of blood T cell repertoires in COVID-19. Clones were read by immunoSEQ multiplex PCR, and TCRdb kept only the in-frame ones, dropping some. The profile shows over 85,000 clones, 65% to 90% of them singletons. Source material: peripheral blood. These receptor sequences come from a woman aged 55-69 years with acute or convalescent COVID-19.

The chain combines TRBV6-5 with TRBJ2-5, with 8 bases fitting TRBD1. J gave up 5 bases and V 6 bases, and 11 bases lay outside the gene matches. The CDR3 runs to 15 residues. Germline V CDR1 and CDR2: MNHEY, SVGAGI. DNA of the CDR3: TGTGCCAGCAGCCCCGGGACAGGACTATGGGAGACCCAGTACTTC. This encodes CASSPGTGLWETQYF.

The gene calls are TRBV7-6 and TRBJ1-4, with D maybe TRBD1 (5 bases). This CDR3 is 15 amino acids long. V gave up 4 bases and J gave up 7 bases, with 16 bases separating them. The germline V gene has CDR1 SGHVS and CDR2 FNYEAQ. The CDR3 is CASSSLGGEGEKLFF. The CDR3 nucleotides read TGTGCCAGCAGCTCCCTTGGGGGGGAGGGTGAAAAACTGTTTTTT.

The chain links TRBV28 to TRBJ1-3, with TRBD1 matching 7 bases. The CDR3 is 15 amino acids. Germline CDR1 reads MDHEN; CDR2 reads SYDVKM. V shed 5 bases and J 0 bases; nucleotides not matched to a gene: 4. CDR3 protein: CASSPGQTSGNTIYF. In DNA form, the CDR3 reads TGTGCCAGCAGTCCGGGACAGACCTCTGGAAACACCATATATTTT. Based on the CDR3 plus reference TRBV28 and TRBJ1-3, the full variable domain is DVKVTQSSRYLVKRTGEKVFLECVQDMDHENMFWYRQDPGLGLRLIYFSYDVKMKEKGDIPEGYSVSREKKERFSLILESASTNQTSMYLCASSPGQTSGNTIYFGEGSWLTVV.

The chain uses TRBV5-1 and TRBJ2-5, with D possibly matching TRBD1 (6 bases). Germline loops: CDR1 SGHRS, CDR2 YFSETQ. There are 13 residues in the CDR3. The germline V and J ends were trimmed by 2 bases and 4 bases, with 9 bases remaining between them. The CDR3 region is CASSFEGGETQYF. The CDR3 DNA sequence: TGCGCCAGCAGCTTCGAAGGGGGAGAGACCCAGTACTTC.

In DNA, the CDR3 is TGTGCCAGCAGTTTGGCGGGAACGGAGACCCAGTACTTC. Translated: CASSLAGTETQYF. The V call is TRBV27, the J call TRBJ2-5; TRBD2 is a possible D gene (6 bases). There are 13 residues in the CDR3. In germline, CDR1 is MNHEY, CDR2 SMNVEV (reference sequence). Trimming left V 3 bases short and J 5 bases short, with 10 bases between.

This chain connects TRBV7-8 to TRBJ2-5, with TRBD2 as a possible D gene (5 bases). Germline CDR1 SGHVS, CDR2 FQNEAQ. Trimming cost V 2 bases and J 2 bases, with 15 bases left between them. The CDR3 is 16 residues long. The CDR3 sequence: CASSLSRRGRQETQYF. In DNA form, the CDR3 reads TGTGCCAGCAGCTTATCACGTCGTGGGAGACAAGAGACCCAGTACTTC. Drawing the rest from reference TRBV7-8 and TRBJ2-5, the complete variable domain is GAGVSQSPRYKVAKRGQDVALRCDPISGHVSLFWYQQALGQGPEFLTYFQNEAQLDKSGLPSDRFFAERPEGSVSTLKIQRTQQEDSAVYLCASSLSRRGRQETQYFGPGTRLLVL.

CDR3 in amino acids: CASSPWGSPDYGYTF. The CDR3 DNA reads as TGTGCCAGCAGTCCCTGGGGCAGCCCAGACTATGGCTACACCTTC. The rearrangement joins TRBV6-5 to TRBJ1-2, with D possibly TRBD1 on 5 matching bases. Germline assignment: CDR1 MNHEY and CDR2 SVGAGI. CDR3 size: 15 residues. V lost 5 bases, J lost 3 bases, and 16 bases lay in between.

This rearrangement joins TRBV19 to TRBJ1-2, with 7 bases lining up with TRBD1. CDR3 length: 15 residues. The J segment lost 4 bases and the V segment lost 2 bases, leaving 7 bases of the junction unmatched. Germline CDR1 and CDR2: LNHDA and SQIVND (reference sequence). The DNA for the CDR3 is TGTGCCAGTAGTATAACTCAAGGGGGCATCTATGGCTACACCTTC. Amino acids: CASSITQGGIYGYTF.

The chain links TRBV4-3 to TRBJ1-5; TRBD1 aligns across 8 bases. This CDR3 has 20 amino acids. The J segment lost 6 bases and the V segment lost 0 bases, leaving 19 bases of the junction unmatched. Germline V gene data show CDR1 as LGHNA and CDR2 as YSLEER. As DNA, the CDR3 is TGCGCCAGCAGCCAAGATTACAGGCAGGGGGCCGCCTATGTCTCTCAGCCCCAGCATTTT. Its translation: CASSQDYRQGAAYVSQPQHF.

The chain links TRBV7-8 to TRBJ2-1; 9 bases are a match to TRBD1. This CDR3 has 14 residues. The V gene end was trimmed by 0 bases and the J gene end by 7 bases; junction bases not matched to a gene: 1. Looked up from germline, CDR1 is SGHVS and CDR2 is FQNEAQ. This CDR3 is CASSLADRGNEQFF. As DNA, the CDR3 is TGTGCCAGCAGCTTAGCGGACAGGGGAAATGAGCAGTTCTTC.

A single count supports this clone. V and J are TRBV5-1 and TRBJ2-2, with a possible D match to TRBD1 (6 bases). V lost 2 bases, J lost 2 bases, and 16 bases lay in between. Per germline, CDR1 SGHRS and CDR2 YFSETQ. CDR3 size: 17 residues. CDR3 in DNA: TGCGCCAGCAGCTTACGGACAGAGATTCCTAACACCGGGGAGCTGTTTTTT. Its translation is CASSLRTEIPNTGELFF.

This clone showed up just a few times. This chain joins TRBV10-3 and TRBJ1-2; D is undetermined. Per the germline V gene, CDR1 is ENHRY and CDR2 is SYGVKD. Trimming took 6 bases from V and 4 from J, leaving 9 bases between them. The CDR3 extends over 12 amino acids. The CDR3 nucleotides read TGTGCCATCAGCAGTAACACCTATGGCTACACCTTC. Residues: CAISSNTYGYTF.

The V call is TRBV12-3 or TRBV12-4, the J call TRBJ2-3; TRBD2 matches at 7 bases. The trim removed 5 bases at V and 8 bases at J, leaving 7 bases unmatched. The CDR3 has 13 amino acids. This chain's CDR3 is CASSIQAGSTQYF. CDR3 coding DNA: TGTGCCAGCAGTATACAAGCGGGGAGTACGCAGTATTTT.

The rearrangement uses TRBV19 and TRBJ1-2; TRBD1 matches 11 bases. Trimming took 7 bases from V and 5 from J; bases not matched to a gene: 6. The CDR3 sequence is 14 residues long. Germline V lookup: CDR1 LNHDA, CDR2 SQIVND (reference sequence). The CDR3 DNA reads as TGTGCCAGTAAACTTGGACAGGGGGCATATGGCTACACCTTC. The encoded protein is CASKLGQGAYGYTF.

The chain carries TRBV11-3 and TRBJ2-1, with 7 bases aligning to TRBD1. Germline V gene data show CDR1 as SGHNT and CDR2 as YENEEA. This CDR3 spans 15 amino acids. V lost 1 base and J lost 5; bases outside the gene matches: 5. The CDR3 loop is CASSLGQGTDNEQFF. The CDR3 DNA follows: TGTGCCAGCAGCTTAGGGCAGGGGACAGACAATGAGCAGTTCTTC.

The chain recombines TRBV6-5 with TRBJ2-3; the D gene is possibly TRBD2 (6 bases). Germline assignment: CDR1 MNHEY and CDR2 SVGAGI. The V end was cut by 6 bases, the J end by 4 bases, with 14 bases between. The CDR3 runs 14 residues. The CDR3 sequence: CASSRRGASDTQYF. In DNA, the CDR3 is TGTGCCAGCAGCCGCCGCGGGGCCTCAGATACGCAGTATTTT.

The chain has TRBV5-5 and TRBJ1-2; 11 bases line up with TRBD1. Trimming removed 4 bases from V and 3 bases from J; junction bases left unmatched: 5. The V gene's germline CDR1 is SGHKS and CDR2 YYEKEE (reference sequence). The CDR3 length is 15 residues. Written as DNA, the CDR3 is TGTGCCAGCAGCATGGGACAGGGGGTCCACTATGGCTACACCTTC. Amino acids: CASSMGQGVHYGYTF.

The V gene is TRBV12-3 or TRBV12-4, the J gene TRBJ2-5, with D tentatively TRBD2 (5 bases). The ends were cut back, 7 bases at V and 4 bases at J, with 13 bases in the middle. CDR3 size: 13 residues. The CDR3 region has the DNA TGTGCCAGCACTCTCGGACGGGGAGAGACCCAGTACTTC. Its translation is CASTLGRGETQYF.

The J gene is TRBJ2-1, the V gene TRBV28; 7 bases fit TRBD1. The CDR3 totals 16 residues. With 7 bases clipped from V and 1 base from J, the junction kept 10 bases outside the gene matches. Germline V gene lookup returns CDR1 MDHEN and CDR2 SYDVKM. CDR3 bases: TGTGCCAGCACATCCCCCGGGACAGCTTCCTACAATGAGCAGTTCTTC. This sequence encodes CASTSPGTASYNEQFF.

CDR3 protein: CASSQVDSNSPLHF. CDR3 DNA sequence: TGCGCCAGCAGCCAAGTGGACAGCAATTCACCCCTCCACTTT. The chain uses TRBV4-3 and TRBJ1-6, with D perhaps matching TRBD1 (6 bases). Germline CDR1 reads LGHNA; CDR2 reads YSLEER. The CDR3 has 14 amino acids. V was clipped by 1 base and J by 7 bases, with 8 bases between them.

The V gene is TRBV29-1, the J gene TRBJ1-2; the D is unclear. V was trimmed by 0 bases and J by 8 bases, leaving 16 bases between them. From germline, CDR1 is SQVTM and CDR2 ANQGSEA. CDR3 size: 14 residues. The CDR3 bases are TGCAGCGTTGAAGATCGTGGAGGGCGATACGGCTACACCTTC. The encoded protein is CSVEDRGGRYGYTF.

The J gene is TRBJ1-1, the V gene TRBV25-1; D is unclear. This CDR3 region has 11 residues. The V gene's germline CDR1 is MGHDK and CDR2 SYGVNS. Trimming stripped 7 bases from V and 4 bases from J, with 7 bases between. The CDR3 loop is CASTRGTEAFF. The CDR3 DNA reads TGTGCCAGCACTAGAGGCACTGAAGCTTTCTTT.

This chain joins TRBV2 and TRBJ1-2, with 11 positions matching TRBD1. The CDR3 is 15 residues long. Germline values: CDR1 SNHLY, CDR2 FYNNEI. With 8 bases clipped from V and 4 bases from J, the junction kept 9 bases outside the gene matches. The CDR3 DNA sequence: TGTGCCAGCCACAAACCCGGGACAGGGGGCTATGGCTACACCTTC. Protein: CASHKPGTGGYGYTF. Full variable domain (rest looked up from reference TRBV2 and TRBJ1-2): EPEVTQTPSHQVTQMGQEVILRCVPISNHLYFYWYRQILGQKVEFLVSFYNNEISEKSEIFDDQFSVERPDGSNFTLKIRSTKLEDSAMYFCASHKPGTGGYGYTFGSGTRLTVV.

V is TRBV30 and J is TRBJ1-1; the D gene is possibly TRBD1 (5 bases). Germline assignment: CDR1 GTSNPN and CDR2 SVGIG (reference sequence). The CDR3 is 15 amino acids. With 3 bases removed from V and 4 bases from J, the gap between germline ends came to 18 bases. CDR3 DNA: TGTGCCTGGAGGTCCCCCGACCGGGGGGGCACTGAAGCTTTCTTT. Translation: CAWRSPDRGGTEAFF.

On this clone itself: An end of the junction differs from the germline gene, which may be a read error. The genes are TRBV10-3 and TRBJ2-3; D is tentatively TRBD1 or TRBD2 (5 bases each). The CDR3 totals 12 residues. Germline V gene data show CDR1 as ENHRY and CDR2 as SYGVKD. The CDR3 spells CAINEGRDTQYF. Written as DNA, the CDR3 is TGTGCCATCAATGAGGGGAGAGATACGCAGTATTTT.

This clone has more than one count but fewer than ten. DNA for the CDR3: TGTGCCAGCAGTTACGGCCAGGGGGCCTTAGATACGCAGTATTTT. The encoded protein is CASSYGQGALDTQYF. The chain has TRBV6-2 or TRBV6-3 and TRBJ2-3; TRBD1 aligns across 8 bases. After removal of 2 bases from V and 5 bases from J, the junction contained 6 bases not matched to a gene. The germline gives CDR1 MNHEY, CDR2 SVGEGT. This CDR3 comprises 15 residues.

The chain links TRBV30 to TRBJ1-1; weak D call: TRBD1 (5 bases). The CDR3 runs to 13 residues. Trimming stripped 5 bases from V and 1 base from J, with 11 bases between. The V gene's germline CDR1 is GTSNPN and CDR2 SVGIG (reference sequence). The CDR3 coding sequence is TGTGCCTGGGACGGGGGGGAGAACACTGAAGCTTTCTTT. This codes for CAWDGGENTEAFF.

The chain recombines TRBV27 with TRBJ1-6; perhaps TRBD1 as D (6 bases). The CDR3 extends over 18 amino acids. In germline, CDR1 is MNHEY, CDR2 SMNVEV (reference sequence). Trimming pared 4 bases from V and 0 bases from J, leaving 16 bases between. CDR3: CASSSRQAQGSYNSPLHF. In nucleotides, the CDR3 is TGTGCCAGCAGTTCTAGACAGGCCCAGGGCTCCTATAATTCACCCCTCCACTTT.

CDR3 loop: CASSSGGLAGLYNEQFF. The CDR3 DNA follows: TGTGCCAGCAGCTCGGGGGGCCTAGCGGGGTTATACAATGAGCAGTTCTTC. The genes are TRBV7-2 and TRBJ2-1; TRBD2 matches at 9 bases. Per germline, CDR1 SGHTA and CDR2 FQGNSA. The CDR3 contains 17 residues. With 4 bases clipped from V and 4 bases from J, the junction kept 11 bases outside the gene matches.

This chain joins TRBV29-1 and TRBJ2-5; TRBD2 aligns across 13 bases. This CDR3 is 15 amino acids long. Germline-derived CDR1 and CDR2 are SQVTM and ANQGSEA. J gave up 0 bases and V 3 bases, and 1 base lay outside the gene matches. The CDR3 region is CSVDGLAGDQETQYF. The CDR3 DNA reads as TGCAGCGTTGACGGACTAGCGGGGGACCAAGAGACCCAGTACTTC.